Following are 3 T cell receptor beta chains from one sample sequenced in a study of blood T cell repertoires in COVID-19. Using immunoSEQ multiplex PCR, the repertoire was profiled, and TCRdb retains in-frame clones only, with some absent. Of over 200,000 clones listed, approximately 86% are singletons. The sequencing sample was made of peripheral blood. These receptors all stem from a human donor in a cohort sampled during active COVID-19.

V and J are TRBV5-1 and TRBJ2-1; 9 positions match TRBD1. The CDR3 totals 15 residues. Germline V gives CDR1 SGHRS, CDR2 YFSETQ. V was clipped by 4 bases and J by 4 bases; unmatched bases: 6. The CDR3 sequence is CASSGGQGTYNEQFF. DNA of the CDR3: TGCGCCAGCAGCGGAGGACAGGGGACATACAATGAGCAGTTCTTC.

The chain joins TRBV3-1 (or the pseudogene TRBV3-2) to TRBJ2-3, with D uncertain. CDR3 size: 14 residues. Trimming took off 1 base at V and 2 bases at J, with 7 bases between the two ends. CDR1 is LGHDT, CDR2 YNNKEL, per germline (reference sequence). CDR3 residues: CASSQVGSTDTQYF. Written as DNA, the CDR3 is TGTGCCAGCAGCCAAGTTGGCTCCACAGATACGCAGTATTTT.

This chain links TRBV2 with TRBJ1-2; D might be TRBD1 (6 bases). The V and J ends lost 2 bases and 4 bases respectively, with 14 bases between them. Germline loops: CDR1 SNHLY, CDR2 FYNNEI. CDR3 length: 15 amino acids. CDR3 in amino acids: CASSERGQTFYGYTF. The CDR3, as DNA: TGTGCCAGCAGTGAACGAGGACAGACTTTCTATGGCTACACCTTC.